This T cell receptor (beta chain) was found in a study of OX40 agonist ivuxolimab in advanced cancers. TCRdb's copy holds only in-frame clones and misses some; the assay was immunoSEQ multiplex PCR. The sample consists of tens of thousands of clones, 85% to 90% of them appearing once. The V end was cut by 0 bases, the J end by 0 bases, with 9 bases between. This CDR3 has 15 amino acids. Germline loops: CDR1 LGHNA, CDR2 YNFKEQ. Overall study results and limits: Averaged across samples, CD8+ T cells carried more expanded clones than CD4+ did.

In the case of this clone: Antigen specificity is unknown.

This clonotype originated in an adult with an advanced solid tumor such as melanoma, head and neck, liver or kidney cancer. The J gene is TRBJ2-7, the V gene TRBV4-2, with D possibly matching TRBD2 (6 bases). The starting material was CD4+ or CD8+ T cells sorted from blood, obtained in a trial of the OX40 agonist ivuxolimab. Here the CDR3 reads CASSQDDGSSYEQYF. The CDR3 bases are TGTGCCAGCAGCCAAGATGACGGGAGCTCCTACGAGCAGTACTTC.